Listed below are T cell receptor beta chains from one sample, sequenced in a study of blood T cells in healthy people across ages. TCRdb itself ran the 5' RACE reads through MiXCR, one entry per CDR3 protein. The sample lists some 850,000 distinct CDR3 sequences; under 30% were seen once. Separately, the same data were catalogued under a study of T cells of mothers and their children.

Source material: blood. The receptors originated from a boy younger than 18 in good health. Both conserved end residues are part of each CDR3. Each record gives: clone size, D gene, J gene, V gene, CDR3 DNA, CDR3 protein. D genes are given only for firm matches. Not all rows give a size; the values are once, few, many and, for expanded clones, a class.

few,NA,TRBJ2-1,TRBV12-5,TGTGCTAGTGGTTTACGACAAAGGCGTGATGAGCAGTTCTTC,CASGLRQRRDEQFF
NA,NA,TRBJ2-1,TRBV7-9,TGTGCCAGCAGCCCCCCCCGGGAGCAGTTCTTC,CASSPPREQFF
NA,TRBD2,TRBJ2-7,TRBV6-1,TGTGCCAGCAGGGAACCGGGACTAACGAACTACGAGCAGTACTTC,CASREPGLTNYEQYF
few,TRBD2,TRBJ2-7,TRBV2,TGTGCCAGCACCCCCGGGACTAGCGGGGGGACCTCCTACGAGCAGTACTTC,CASTPGTSGGTSYEQYF
few,NA,TRBJ1-2,TRBV18,TGTGCCAGCTCACCCGGGGACGCTTGGAACTATGGCTACACCTTC,CASSPGDAWNYGYTF
NA,TRBD2,TRBJ2-7,TRBV4-1,TGCGCCAGCAGTCGGGGGGGAGTCTCCTACGAGCAGTACTTC,CASSRGGVSYEQYF
few,NA,TRBJ2-5,TRBV20-1,TGCAGTGCTAGATCGGGGAACCAAGAGACCCAGTACTTC,CSARSGNQETQYF
NA,TRBD2,TRBJ2-1,TRBV20-1,TGCAGTGCTAGGGGGACTAGCGCCTCCTACAATGAGCAGTTCTTC,CSARGTSASYNEQFF
NA,NA,TRBJ2-4,TRBV7-3,TGTGCCAGCAGCCCGGGCGGAGGGGGGGACATTCAGTACTTC,CASSPGGGGDIQYF
NA,NA,TRBJ2-6,TRBV24-1,TGTGCCACCAGTGATTCAAGAGGGATCGGGGCCAACGTCCTGACTTTC,CATSDSRGIGANVLTF
NA,NA,TRBJ1-2,TRBV6-1,TGTGCCACCGGGGGACCAAACGGAGGCTACACCTTC,CATGGPNGGYTF
NA,TRBD2,TRBJ2-7,TRBV5-1,TGCGCGACTCGGCGGGGGGCTGCCTACGAGCAGTACTTC,CATRRGAAYEQYF
few,TRBD1,TRBJ1-1,TRBV6-5,TGTGCCAGCAGCTCTGACAGGGGGCCTGATGAAGCTTTCTTT,CASSSDRGPDEAFF
NA,NA,TRBJ1-4,TRBV30,TGTGCCTGGAGTGGCTCCGGTCCAACTAATGAAAAACTGTTTTTT,CAWSGSGPTNEKLFF
few,NA,TRBJ2-1,TRBV4-2,TGTGCCAGCAGCTACAGATTTGGAGATGAGCAGTTCTTC,CASSYRFGDEQFF
few,NA,TRBJ2-5,TRBV2,TGTGCCAGCAGTGAAGCGGGCTTTCAAGAGACCCAGTACTTC,CASSEAGFQETQYF
NA,NA,TRBJ2-1,TRBV20-1,TGCAGTGCTAGAGATCGTAGGGGGGGGCCACACTCCTACAATGAGCAGTTCTTC,CSARDRRGGPHSYNEQFF
few,NA,TRBJ1-1,TRBV7-9,TGTGCCAGCAGCTTATGGAGGGCCGCTGAAGCTTTCTTT,CASSLWRAAEAFF
few,NA,TRBJ2-5,TRBV4-1,TGCGCCAGCAGCCAAATTGCGTCTCCAGAGACCCAGTACTTC,CASSQIASPETQYF
few,TRBD2,TRBJ2-1,TRBV6-5,TGTGCCAGCAGTTACTCAGTTGGTGGGGTTAGCGGGGGGGGTATGGAGCAGTTCTTC,CASSYSVGGVSGGGMEQFF
many,TRBD1,TRBJ2-7,TRBV12-3/TRBV12-4,TGTGCCAGCAGCCCTGACAGGGGGACCTACGAGCAGTACTTC,CASSPDRGTYEQYF
many,TRBD1,TRBJ1-1,TRBV12-3/TRBV12-4,TGTGCCAGCAGTCGGCCAGGGGGTGAAGCTTTCTTT,CASSRPGGEAFF
NA,TRBD1,TRBJ1-3,TRBV5-1,TGCGCCAGCAGCCCGGACAGGGGAGGTGGAAACACCATATATTTT,CASSPDRGGGNTIYF
NA,TRBD1,TRBJ2-7,TRBV5-1,TGCGCCAGCAGCTTGTCGAGCGGGACAGGGGTCTACGAGCAGTACTTC,CASSLSSGTGVYEQYF
few,TRBD2,TRBJ2-7,TRBV2,TGTGCCAGCTTTGGGACTAGCGGGGGGACCTACGAGCAGTACTTC,CASFGTSGGTYEQYF
once,NA,TRBJ1-4,TRBV20-1,TGCAGTGCTACGGATTGGGGCACTAATGAAAAACTGTTTTTT,CSATDWGTNEKLFF
few,TRBD1,TRBJ2-1,TRBV11-2,TGTGCCAGCAGCTTACCGCCGCCGGGACAGGGTCCCAATGAGCAGTTCTTC,CASSLPPPGQGPNEQFF
few,TRBD1,TRBJ1-2,TRBV20-1,TGCAGTGCTAGGCCGACAGGGGGCAGTGGCTACACCTTC,CSARPTGGSGYTF
NA,TRBD1,TRBJ1-2,TRBV30,TGTGCCTGGAGTAATCAGGGGGCAGGGGGCTACACCTTC,CAWSNQGAGGYTF
few,NA,TRBJ1-1,TRBV28,TGTGCCAGCCAGGACACAATGAACACTGAAGCTTTCTTT,CASQDTMNTEAFF
NA,TRBD1,TRBJ2-5,TRBV3-1,TGTGCCAGCAGCCAGGAACAGGGGGAGACCCAGTACTTC,CASSQEQGETQYF
NA,NA,TRBJ2-2,TRBV9,TGTGCCAGCAGCGTAGTCGGCGGTAACACCGGGGAGCTGTTTTTT,CASSVVGGNTGELFF
NA,NA,TRBJ2-4,TRBV30,TGTGCCTGGACGACCTTAGCCAAAAACATTCAGTACTTC,CAWTTLAKNIQYF
few,NA,TRBJ1-2,TRBV12-3/TRBV12-4,TGTGCCAGCAGCCTAGGGACCGACTTGGGGTATGGCTACACCTTC,CASSLGTDLGYGYTF
NA,TRBD1,TRBJ2-1,TRBV7-7,TGTGCTAGCAGCTTGGAGGGACAGGGGCTCGAGCAGTGCTTC,CASSLEGQGLEQCF
NA,NA,TRBJ2-1,TRBV5-1,TGCGCCAGCAGCCCAACGTCCGGGACTCTTGACTACCATGAGCAGTTCTTC,CASSPTSGTLDYHEQFF
NA,NA,TRBJ1-1,TRBV10-3,TGTGCCATCAGTGACCAGGGAAACACTGAAGCTTTCTTT,CAISDQGNTEAFF